This T cell receptor (beta chain) was sequenced in a study of T cells after yellow fever vaccination. About this clonotype: Its antigen is currently unknown.

Study results and caveats: Only a small proportion of the clonotypes turned up in both the CD4 and the CD8 compartments, likely arising from convergent recombination. A weaker but faster secondary response was observed, peaking on day 5 versus 15. Contaminants from the bulk population, in the form of abundant clonotypes, could be found in FACS-sorted repertoires.

Template-switching 5'RACE yielded the TCR cDNA; a universal primer site and UMIs were added in the process. MiXCR was run by TCRdb on the 5' RACE reads, yielding one entry per CDR3 protein. This sample carries 500,000 to 650,000 distinct CDR3 sequences, roughly 17% of them seen once, and the ten largest clones take roughly a sixth. Per germline, CDR1 ENHRY and CDR2 SYGVKD. V gave up 3 bases and J gave up 3 bases, with 9 bases separating them. The CDR3 covers 13 residues. This receptor was taken from a man aged 18 to 35 who received the YFV17D yellow fever vaccine. Sequenced material: PBMCs, taken less than 6 days after the first yellow fever vaccination. J is TRBJ2-7 and V is TRBV10-3, with D possibly TRBD1 on 5 matching bases. CDR3: CAISDKGDYEQYV. The CDR3 DNA sequence: TGTGCCATCAGTGATAAAGGGGACTACGAGCAGTACGTC.